Listed here are 15 T cell receptor beta chains from one sample, sequenced in a study of cytomegalovirus exposure and HLA in healthy donors. The study ran its PCR with 60 Vbeta and 13 Jbeta primers. Repertoires were generated with immunoSEQ multiplex PCR, while TCRdb's copy carries only in-frame clones and drops some. The sample carries fewer than 250,000 clones, roughly 80% recorded once. The material sequenced was PBMCs. The receptors come from a man aged 30 to 39 in good health and CMV-seronegative.

This rearrangement joins TRBV5-1 to TRBJ1-6; no firm D call. Germline CDR1 and CDR2: SGHRS and YFSETQ. This CDR3 spans 16 amino acids. V dropped 0 bases and J dropped 7 bases, with 14 bases sitting between them. The CDR3 sequence: CASSLVPSLGNSPLHF. CDR3 coding DNA: TGCGCCAGCAGCTTGGTACCGTCATTGGGCAATTCACCCCTCCACTTT. The entire variable domain, with the rest obtained from reference TRBV5-1 and TRBJ1-6, is as follows: KAGVTQTPRYLIKTRGQQVTLSCSPISGHRSVSWYQQTPGQGLQFLFEYFSETQRNKGNFPGRFSGRQFSNSRSEMNVSTLELGDSALYLCASSLVPSLGNSPLHFGNGTRLTVT.

V and J are TRBV4-1 and TRBJ2-3, with D perhaps matching TRBD1 (5 bases). The CDR3 is 15 residues long. Germline CDR1 is MGHRA and CDR2 is YSYEKL. Trimming removed 10 bases from V and 0 bases from J, with 17 bases in between. The CDR3 here is CATGRATFSTDTQYF. The CDR3 bases are TGCGCCACCGGCAGGGCAACTTTTAGCACAGATACGCAGTATTTT.

The chain couples TRBV15 to TRBJ1-5, with a weak D call TRBD1 (5 bases). V shed 0 bases and J shed 4 bases, with 16 bases lying between them. The CDR3 totals 17 residues. The V gene's germline CDR1 is LNHNV and CDR2 YYDKDF (reference sequence). Here the CDR3 DNA reads TGTGCCACCAGCAGAGACGTGACAGCACCTCTAAATCAGCCCCAGCATTTT. This sequence encodes CATSRDVTAPLNQPQHF.

This chain links TRBV5-1 with TRBJ2-5; D might be TRBD2 (5 bases). The CDR3 is 14 residues long. Germline CDR1 SGHRS, CDR2 YFSETQ. Trimming took off 0 bases at V and 2 bases at J, with 8 bases between the two ends. The CDR3 nucleotides read TGCGCCAGCAGCTTGGGGACTCATCAAGAGACCCAGTACTTC. Translated, it gives CASSLGTHQETQYF.

J is TRBJ2-2 and V is TRBV19; 9 bases line up with TRBD1. CDR1 and CDR2 (germline): LNHDA, SQIVND (reference sequence). This CDR3 region has 15 residues. The V and J ends lost 3 bases and 8 bases, in that order; junction bases with no gene match: 7. The DNA for the CDR3 is TGTGCCAGTAGTATTGAGGACAGGGGATGGGGGGAGCTGTTTTTT. This codes for CASSIEDRGWGELFF.

This chain connects TRBV19 to TRBJ1-1; a possible D gene is TRBD1 (5 bases). V lost 3 bases and J 7 bases, leaving 15 bases between the germline ends. The CDR3 sequence is 14 residues long. CDR1 and CDR2 from the germline V gene are LNHDA and SQIVND (reference sequence). CDR3 coding DNA: TGTGCCAGTAGTATTAGTAGCACAGGCCTTGAAGCTTTCTTT. Translation: CASSISSTGLEAFF.

This clone was counted a few times. V is TRBV6-1 and J is TRBJ1-6; D remains unclear. Trimming left V 1 base short and J 0 bases short, with 4 bases between. From germline, CDR1 is MNHNS and CDR2 SASEGT. The CDR3 runs to 15 residues. CDR3 sequence: CASSEGSSYNSPLHF. CDR3 DNA sequence: TGTGCCAGCAGTGAAGGGAGCTCCTATAATTCACCCCTCCACTTT.

The chain uses TRBV4-1 and TRBJ2-1; TRBD1 might be the D (5 bases). The CDR3 is made up of 14 amino acids. In germline, CDR1 is MGHRA, CDR2 YSYEKL. V lost 6 bases and J 1 base, leaving 10 bases between the germline ends. The CDR3 reads CASRNRQSYNEQFF. Written as DNA, the CDR3 is TGCGCCAGCAGAAACAGGCAATCCTACAATGAGCAGTTCTTC.

Details on this clone: The sample has other DNA sequences that encode this CDR3 too. This chain connects TRBV29-1 to TRBJ2-5; D possibly corresponds to TRBD1 (5 bases). Trimming shortened V by 5 bases and J by 2 bases, and 9 bases separated the two germline ends. The V gene's germline CDR1 is SQVTM and CDR2 ANQGSEA. CDR3 length equals 12 residues. The CDR3 is CSVRRGQETQYF. Here the CDR3 DNA reads TGCAGCGTTAGAAGGGGACAAGAGACCCAGTACTTC.

This clone appeared once. The chain employs TRBV2 and TRBJ2-7; D is unresolved. V lost 5 bases and J lost 4, with 6 bases in between. The CDR3 runs to 11 residues. Germline V gene sequence: CDR1 SNHLY, CDR2 FYNNEI. The CDR3 loop reads CASSPGYEQYF. The DNA of the CDR3 is TGTGCCAGCAGTCCAGGATACGAGCAGTACTTC.

The chain combines TRBV19 with TRBJ2-7, with 9 bases fitting TRBD1. After removal of 4 bases from V and 2 bases from J, the junction contained 6 bases not matched to a gene. The CDR3 has 15 residues. CDR1 is LNHDA, CDR2 SQIVND, per germline (reference sequence). DNA of the CDR3: TGTGCCAGTAGTAGCGGACAGGGGCTGACCTACGAGCAGTACTTC. Protein sequence: CASSSGQGLTYEQYF. The variable domain in full, completed from reference TRBV19 and TRBJ2-7, reads DGGITQSPKYLFRKEGQNVTLSCEQNLNHDAMYWYRQDPGQGLRLIYYSQIVNDFQKGDIAEGYSVSREKKESFPLTVTSAQKNPTAFYLCASSSGQGLTYEQYFGPGTRLTVT.

This clone was seen a handful of times. The chain joins TRBV7-6 to TRBJ2-2, with 12 positions matching TRBD2. V dropped 4 bases and J dropped 7; count of bases not matched to a gene: 10. Germline values: CDR1 SGHVS, CDR2 FNYEAQ. The CDR3 has 17 amino acids. The CDR3 DNA is TGTGCCAGCAGCTCCCTAGCGGGGGGGCAGGCCTACGGGGAGCTGTTTTTT. Translated, it gives CASSSLAGGQAYGELFF.

This chain connects TRBV15 to TRBJ2-2, with D possibly being TRBD1 (5 bases). V was cut by 1 base and J by 9 bases, with 12 bases left in between. There are 14 residues in the CDR3. Germline loops: CDR1 LNHNV, CDR2 YYDKDF (reference sequence). The CDR3 DNA is TGTGCCACCAGCAGAGGGAGCCCGGACAGGGAGCTGTTTTTT. Its translation is CATSRGSPDRELFF. The full variable domain, with the rest looked up from reference TRBV15 and TRBJ2-2, is DAMVIQNPRYQVTQFGKPVTLSCSQTLNHNVMYWYQQKSSQAPKLLFHYYDKDFNNEADTPDNFQSRRPNTSFCFLDIRSPGLGDTAMYLCATSRGSPDRELFFGEGSRLTVL.

The rearrangement links TRBV6-6 to TRBJ1-5; weak D call: TRBD1 (5 bases). Trimming removed 4 bases from V and 4 bases from J, with 11 bases in between. Per germline, CDR1 MNHNY and CDR2 SVGAGI (reference sequence). This CDR3 contains 14 residues. The CDR3 region is CASSFTGYNQPQHF. CDR3 DNA sequence: TGTGCCAGCAGTTTCACAGGTTATAATCAGCCCCAGCATTTT.

The rearrangement joins TRBV6-5 to TRBJ1-2; D uncertain. The CDR3 totals 12 residues. With 5 bases removed from V and 5 bases from J, the gap between germline ends came to 9 bases. Germline CDR1 MNHEY, CDR2 SVGAGI. CDR3 sequence: CASSGYRYGYTF. The CDR3 bases are TGTGCCAGCAGTGGATACAGATATGGCTACACCTTC.